The clone carrying this T cell receptor beta chain came up a few times. At one end the junction does not follow the germline gene, possibly because of a read error. The CDR3 runs 14 residues. Germline CDR1 SGHAT, CDR2 FQNNGV. This sample stems from a study of tumor-infiltrating lymphocytes in primary liver carcinoma. Between roughly 17 and 31 mg of unsorted bulk tissue served as the source from which RNA and DNA were co-extracted. Surgery removed the patients' primary liver carcinoma. Each of the tumor samples contained in excess of 80% viable tumor cells. cDNA specific to TCR beta was made from 500 ng of total RNA, with a constant-region primer employed for priming. The TCR beta library was amplified through three nested multiplex PCR rounds in a modified ARM-PCR procedure. Rounds one and two of PCR, each of roughly 11 cycles, were primed with TRBV1-TRBV30 forward primers and a C-beta reverse primer. MiXCR was run by TCRdb on the multiplex PCR reads, yielding one entry per CDR3 protein. The sample lists about 120,000 distinct CDR3 sequences; 50% to 65% were seen once.

The TCR comes from a woman aged 60-70 years with primary liver carcinoma and hepatitis B virus infection. This rearrangement joins TRBV11-2 to TRBJ2-1; D might be TRBD1 or TRBD2, each matching 5 bases. The sequencing input was liver tumor tissue from sampling region 1. The subset is: tumor region T1, superior pole. CDR3 loop: CVSSPRGPHNEQFF. The CDR3 nucleotides read TGTGTCAGCAGCCCCCGGGGCCCCCACAATGAGCAGTTCTTC.